This is a list of T cell receptor beta chains from one sample in a study of cytomegalovirus exposure and HLA in healthy donors. Some clones are missing from TCRdb's copy, which holds only in-frame ones; the method was immunoSEQ multiplex PCR. The specimen's table records tens of thousands of clones. The sequenced sample consisted of PBMCs. Every receptor here comes from a girl aged 5-17 years in good health and CMV-seropositive. CDR3s include the opening cysteine and the closing phenylalanine or tryptophan. D genes are given only for firm matches.

cdr3_aa	cdr3_nt	j_call	cdr3_length	v_call	d_call
CASSPGQTGNTIYF	TGTGCCAGCAGCCCCGGACAGACTGGAAACACCATATATTTT	TRBJ1-3	14	TRBV7-9	NA
CASSRTSANQETQYF	TGTGCCAGCAGTCGGACTAGCGCAAACCAAGAGACCCAGTACTTC	TRBJ2-5	15	TRBV6-5	TRBD2
CASSSRTGGIDGYTF	TGTGCCAGCAGCTCCCGGACAGGGGGCATCGATGGCTACACCTTC	TRBJ1-2	15	TRBV7-2	TRBD1
CASTGPDSLNTEAFF	TGTGCCAGTACCGGACCCGACAGTTTGAACACTGAAGCTTTCTTT	TRBJ1-1	15	TRBV19	NA
CASSAPGHLNSPLHF	TGTGCCAGCAGTGCCCCGGGACACTTAAATTCACCCCTCCACTTT	TRBJ1-6	15	TRBV6-1	NA
CASSLRRTGADNEQFF	TGTGCCAGCAGCTTGAGACGGACAGGGGCCGACAATGAGCAGTTCTTC	TRBJ2-1	16	TRBV5-6	TRBD1
CASSQAALRDIDEKLFF	TGCGCCAGCAGCCAGGCAGCCCTCCGGGACATAGATGAAAAACTGTTTTTT	TRBJ1-4	17	TRBV4-3	NA
CASSIGGTANQPQHF	TGTGCCAGTAGTATAGGTGGGACAGCTAATCAGCCCCAGCATTTT	TRBJ1-5	15	TRBV19	TRBD1
CASRPPGQWNSPLHF	TGTGCCAGCAGACCCCCCGGACAGTGGAATTCACCCCTCCACTTT	TRBJ1-6	15	TRBV27	NA
CASSLGGFSYNSPLHF	TGTGCCAGCAGCTTAGGAGGGTTCTCCTATAATTCACCCCTCCACTTT	TRBJ1-6	16	TRBV7-2	NA
CASSPSGSSGGLTDTQYF	TGTGCCAGCAGCCCATCCGGTTCTAGCGGGGGGTTAACAGATACGCAGTATTTT	TRBJ2-3	18	TRBV5-4	TRBD2
CASSGPDTQYF	TGTGCCAGCAGCGGGCCGGATACGCAGTATTTT	TRBJ2-3	11	TRBV9	NA
CVRSPDGEVQPQHF	TGTGTCAGAAGCCCGGACGGGGAGGTTCAGCCCCAGCATTTT	TRBJ1-5	14	TRBV7-5	NA
CASTRRTVVGYTF	TGTGCCAGTACCCGAAGGACAGTGGTCGGCTACACCTTC	TRBJ1-2	13	TRBV19	NA
CASSTRLAGGLWNEQFF	TGTGCCAGCAGCACCCGACTAGCGGGGGGGCTGTGGAATGAGCAGTTCTTC	TRBJ2-1	17	TRBV11-3	TRBD2
CASSLFSTGTNEKLFF	TGTGCCAGCAGTCTTTTTTCGACAGGGACTAATGAAAAACTGTTTTTT	TRBJ1-4	16	TRBV7-9	TRBD1
CASSLVGRVNTGELFF	TGTGCCAGCAGCTTAGTTGGCAGGGTTAACACCGGGGAGCTGTTTTTT	TRBJ2-2	16	TRBV7-2	NA
CASSLINTEAFF	TGTGCCAGCAGCCTAATCAACACTGAAGCTTTCTTT	TRBJ1-1	12	TRBV11-2	NA
CASSSPRGSTDTQYF	TGTGCCAGCAGCTCCCCGCGGGGAAGCACAGATACGCAGTATTTT	TRBJ2-3	15	TRBV2	NA
CAWTEGGAPLHF	TGTGCCTGGACGGAGGGAGGCGCACCCCTCCACTTT	TRBJ1-6	12	TRBV30	NA
CAWNIAGGGETQYF	TGTGCCTGGAACATAGCGGGGGGGGGAGAGACCCAGTACTTC	TRBJ2-5	14	TRBV30	TRBD2
CASSVGTANTEAFF	TGCGCCAGCAGCGTAGGGACAGCGAACACTGAAGCTTTCTTT	TRBJ1-1	14	TRBV4-3	TRBD1
CASTWTAGSGNTIYF	TGTGCCAGCACTTGGACAGCCGGCTCTGGAAACACCATATATTTT	TRBJ1-3	15	TRBV6-1	NA
CASSLFSGEVPNEQFF	TGCGCCAGCAGCTTGTTCAGCGGGGAAGTACCTAATGAGCAGTTCTTC	TRBJ2-1	16	TRBV5-1	TRBD2
CASSPGRGDEKLFF	TGTGCCAGCAGCCCCGGCCGGGGGGACGAAAAACTGTTTTTT	TRBJ1-4	14	TRBV11-3	NA
CASSITDRAGNQPQHF	TGTGCCAGCAGCATTACGGACAGGGCCGGCAATCAGCCCCAGCATTTT	TRBJ1-5	16	TRBV5-4	TRBD1
CASSQEGAGNDNEQFF	TGCGCCAGCAGCCAAGAGGGGGCTGGGAACGACAATGAGCAGTTCTTC	TRBJ2-1	16	TRBV4-3	NA